Below, 10 T cell receptor beta chains from the same sample are listed, as sequenced in a study of post-analysis software for immune sequencing data (dated by TCRdb to between 2015 and 2017). These receptors' antigens are unknown. Overall study results and their limits: Patients showed significantly higher frequencies than controls for a handful of TRBV segments, among them TRBV5-6, TRBV5-1 and TRBV20-1.

Library preparation was by PCR. TCRdb names Illumina HiSeq 2500 as the instrument used. To reduce PCR and sequencing biases, unique molecular identifiers were built into the TCR beta cDNA libraries. TCRdb redid the processing of the public reads, applying fastp at Q25 and MiXCR, and retained in-frame beta chains. Records with the same CDR3 protein are collapsed into one entry carrying the most frequent genes and DNA. Recorded for this sample are hundreds of thousands of distinct CDR3 sequences; 44% of them occurred a single time. 1.7% of the sample goes to the ten largest clones. The specimen was blood. These receptors originate from a girl between 10 and 17 years old with multiple sclerosis.

This clonotype has more than one count but fewer than ten. CDR3 residues: CASSTLDRGHEQYF. CDR3 nucleotides: TGCGCCAGCAGCACCTTAGACAGGGGCCACGAGCAGTACTTC. V usage is TRBV5-1 and J usage is TRBJ2-4; the match to TRBD1 covers 8 bases. The J call may be incorrect, as the DNA end agrees better with TRBJ2-7. CDR3 length: 14 residues. The V gene's germline CDR1 is SGHRS and CDR2 YFSETQ.

This clonotype was seen a handful of times. The V gene is TRBV5-1, the J gene TRBJ2-3; 7 bases line up with TRBD1. Losses at the gene ends were 4 bases for V and 4 bases for J; bases not matched to a gene: 21. The CDR3 is 19 residues long. Germline CDR1 and CDR2: SGHRS and YFSETQ. CDR3 bases: TGCGCCAGCAGCGCCCAGGACAGGTTTTTTTACCACCTGCCAGATACGCAGTATTTT. Translation: CASSAQDRFFYHLPDTQYF.

This chain uses TRBV6-4 with TRBJ2-1; 14 bases match TRBD2. CDR3 length: 14 residues. From germline, CDR1 is MRHNA and CDR2 SNTAGT. V lost 3 bases to trimming and J lost 9 bases; unmatched junction nucleotides: 1. Written as DNA, the CDR3 is TGTGCCAGCAGTGAGGGACTAGCGGGAGCTGAGCAGTTCTTC. It is translated as CASSEGLAGAEQFF.

The chain has TRBV12-3 or TRBV12-4 and TRBJ2-5; 7 bases fit TRBD2. The length of the CDR3 is 15 residues. J was trimmed by 9 bases and V by 4 bases; bases with no gene match: 14. For the CDR3, the DNA is TGTGCCAGCAGTTCAACGGCGGGGGTAGCAGATGCCCAGTACTTC. Amino acids: CASSSTAGVADAQYF.

The rearrangement joins TRBV15 to TRBJ1-2; 10 bases fit TRBD1. This CDR3 region has 16 residues. Germline CDR1 reads LNHNV; CDR2 reads YYDKDF (reference sequence). With V trimmed by 1 base and J by 2 bases, 4 bases remained unmatched. In DNA form, the CDR3 reads TGTGCCACCAGCAGAGGGGGGACAGGGGCAAACTATGGCTACACCTTC. It specifies CATSRGGTGANYGYTF. Full variable domain (rest looked up from reference TRBV15 and TRBJ1-2): DAMVIQNPRYQVTQFGKPVTLSCSQTLNHNVMYWYQQKSSQAPKLLFHYYDKDFNNEADTPDNFQSRRPNTSFCFLDIRSPGLGDTAMYLCATSRGGTGANYGYTFGSGTRLTVV.

In its sample, this clonotype was seen a few times. The V and J genes are TRBV6-1 and TRBJ2-4, with 7 bases matching TRBD2. The CDR3 consists of 17 residues. Germline V gene sequence: CDR1 MNHNS, CDR2 SASEGT. V trimming: 8 bases; J trimming: 1 base; junction bases outside the gene matches: 14. CDR3 sequence (DNA): TGTGCCAGCCGTGGACTAGTTGTTCTTGGCGCCAAAAACATTCAGTACTTC. Its protein is CASRGLVVLGAKNIQYF.

The V gene is TRBV7-9, the J gene TRBJ1-5; 8 bases fit TRBD1. Germline V gene sequence: CDR1 SEHNR, CDR2 FQNEAQ (reference sequence). The CDR3 covers 16 residues. Trimming removed 1 base from V and 6 bases from J; junction bases left unmatched: 8. The CDR3 region is CASSLGGTGRGQPQHF. The CDR3 DNA reads TGTGCCAGCAGCTTAGGAGGGACAGGCCGGGGTCAGCCCCAGCATTTT.

Written as DNA, the CDR3 is TGTGCCAGCAGTTACAGCCTCCTCAATGAGCAGTTCTTC. It is translated as CASSYSLLNEQFF. The V call is TRBV6-5, the J call TRBJ2-1, with no clear D. This CDR3 is built from 13 residues. Germline V lookup: CDR1 MNHEY, CDR2 SVGAGI. Trimming pared 2 bases from V and 6 bases from J, leaving 8 bases between.

The rearrangement uses TRBV12-3 or TRBV12-4 and TRBJ2-5, with D possibly TRBD1 on 6 matching bases. The ends were cut back, 5 bases at V and 3 bases at J, with 16 bases in the middle. This CDR3 is 15 amino acids long. CDR3 coding DNA: TGTGCCAGCAGTCCGGGCCCTGGACAGAAAGAGACCCAGTACTTC. Protein: CASSPGPGQKETQYF.

The rearrangement joins TRBV10-3 to TRBJ1-2; possibly TRBD1 for D (6 bases). Trimming took off 6 bases at V and 2 bases at J, with 13 bases between the two ends. Germline CDR1 and CDR2: ENHRY and SYGVKD. This CDR3 spans 14 amino acids. This chain's CDR3 is CAISEDRQNYGYTF. The CDR3 region has the DNA TGTGCCATCAGCGAGGACAGACAGAACTATGGCTACACCTTC.